This T cell receptor (beta chain) emerged from a study of cytomegalovirus exposure and HLA in healthy donors. On the study more broadly: From about 180 million T cells, an earlier analysis saw 90 million to 130 million unique TCR beta sequences. Early on, a data release was issued that held approximately 92 million unique TCRs from HLA-typed donors. Study results and limitations: Per a later analysis, approximately 16,000 TCR beta sequences showed association with HLA alleles at 0.05 false discovery rate. What TCR beta sequences reportedly achieved was accurate prediction of HLA-A and HLA-B alleles in most subjects.

Per the germline V gene, CDR1 is MNHEY and CDR2 is SVGAGI. Unmatched junction bases numbered 11, after V lost 6 bases and J lost 6 bases. The CDR3 length is 15 residues. Use of 60 Vbeta and 13 Jbeta primers characterized the PCR. Method: immunoSEQ multiplex PCR; TCRdb's copy keeps in-frame clones and lacks some. The table shows 100,000 or so clones, with 70% to 80% occurring only once. In regard to this clone: Its antigen remains unknown.

The sequenced material came from PBMCs. The rearrangement uses TRBV6-5 and TRBJ2-7; 10 nucleotides agree with TRBD2. This clonotype was sampled from a middle-aged man in good health and CMV-seronegative. The CDR3 spells CASSRTRLAGAEQYF. The CDR3 bases are TGTGCCAGCAGCCGAACTCGGCTAGCGGGGGCCGAGCAGTACTTC.